Following are 32 T cell receptor beta chains from one sample sequenced in a study of cytomegalovirus exposure and HLA in healthy donors. The method was immunoSEQ multiplex PCR; TCRdb's version includes in-frame clones alone and lacks a portion of them. The data show approximately 200,000 clones, over 65% seen once. Sequencing used PBMCs. These receptors were obtained from a man between 18 and 29 years old in good health and CMV-seropositive.

The rearrangement joins TRBV7-2 to TRBJ2-2; TRBD1 matches 7 bases. J lost 7 bases, V lost 4 bases, and 3 bases had no gene match. The CDR3 is made up of 13 amino acids. Germline CDR1 SGHTA, CDR2 FQGNSA. In DNA, the CDR3 is TGTGCCAGCAGCTCCCACAGGGGCGGGGAGCTGTTTTTT. Its translation: CASSSHRGGELFF. The full variable domain, rest sourced from reference TRBV7-2 and TRBJ2-2, is GAGVSQSPSNKVTEKGKDVELRCDPISGHTALYWYRQSLGQGLEFLIYFQGNSAPDKSGLPSDRFSAERTGGSVSTLTIQRTQQEDSAVYLCASSSHRGGELFFGEGSRLTVL.

The rearrangement joins TRBV30 to TRBJ2-2; D gene uncertain. The CDR3 spans 14 residues. From germline, CDR1 is GTSNPN and CDR2 SVGIG (reference sequence). V lost 3 bases and J 6 bases, leaving 14 bases between the germline ends. The CDR3 nucleotides read TGTGCCTGGAGAAGCACACCAGGCTCCGGGGAGCTGTTTTTT. Its translation: CAWRSTPGSGELFF.

V and J are TRBV7-2 and TRBJ2-3; 9 positions agree with TRBD2. This CDR3 comprises 16 residues. Germline V gene lookup returns CDR1 SGHTA and CDR2 FQGNSA. Germline trimming cut 0 bases from V and 0 bases from J; bases unmatched to any gene: 1. The CDR3 here is CASSLAGTSSTDTQYF. The CDR3 region has the DNA TGTGCCAGCAGCTTAGCGGGGACTAGCAGCACAGATACGCAGTATTTT.

The chain links TRBV7-2 to TRBJ1-2, with TRBD1 matching 8 bases. The germline CDR1 and CDR2 sequences are SGHTA and FQGNSA. Losses at the gene ends were 2 bases for V and 6 bases for J; bases not matched to a gene: 5. The CDR3 contains 14 residues. CDR3 bases: TGTGCCAGCAGCTTACGGACAGGGAAACATGGCTACACCTTC. This codes for CASSLRTGKHGYTF.

This clone came up a few times. CDR3 sequence reads: CASTGTWNTGELFF. The CDR3 nucleotides are TGTGCCAGCACCGGGACATGGAACACCGGGGAGCTGTTTTTT. The V call is TRBV27, the J call TRBJ2-2, with a weak D call TRBD1 (6 bases). The CDR3 contains 14 residues. In germline, CDR1 is MNHEY, CDR2 SMNVEV (reference sequence). Trimming took off 7 bases at V and 1 base at J, with 10 bases between the two ends.

Comments on this clone: Other DNA variants within this sample encode the same CDR3. The CDR3 loop is CASSLLAGANNEQFF. CDR3 nucleotides: TGTGCCAGCAGTTTACTAGCGGGAGCTAACAATGAGCAGTTCTTC. This chain joins TRBV27 and TRBJ2-1; 10 bases line up with TRBD2. CDR1 is MNHEY, CDR2 SMNVEV, per germline (reference sequence). After removal of 2 bases from V and 5 bases from J, the junction contained 3 bases not matched to a gene. The CDR3 has 15 residues.

The chain joins TRBV7-8 to TRBJ1-5; D unresolved. Trimming took off 5 bases at V and 10 bases at J, with 30 bases between the two ends. There are 18 residues in the CDR3. Germline loops: CDR1 SGHVS, CDR2 FQNEAQ. The CDR3 DNA reads as TGTGCCAGCAGCCCTAGCCTCCGACCGAGCAACACAACGTTACCCCAGCATTTT. Translation gives CASSPSLRPSNTTLPQHF.

A word on this clone: Different DNA sequences within this sample yield the same CDR3. This chain uses TRBV7-2 with TRBJ2-2; no firm D call. Trimming stripped 2 bases from V and 4 bases from J, with 5 bases between. The CDR3 has 13 amino acids. Germline assignment: CDR1 SGHTA and CDR2 FQGNSA. CDR3 sequence reads: CASSLSGTGELFF. Here the CDR3 DNA reads TGTGCCAGCAGCTTATCGGGCACCGGGGAGCTGTTTTTT.

This clone was picked up many times. V and J are TRBV27 and TRBJ2-2; TRBD1 is a possible D gene (6 bases). Trimming removed 4 bases from V and 2 bases from J, with 11 bases in between. The CDR3 covers 15 residues. Germline V gene lookup returns CDR1 MNHEY and CDR2 SMNVEV (reference sequence). CDR3: CASSSWDTNTGELFF. Written as DNA, the CDR3 is TGTGCCAGCAGTTCCTGGGACACCAACACCGGGGAGCTGTTTTTT.

The chain is built from TRBV28 and TRBJ2-7, with TRBD2 identical over 7 bases. The CDR3 length is 15 residues. From germline, CDR1 is MDHEN and CDR2 SYDVKM. J was trimmed by 4 bases and V by 5 bases; bases with no gene match: 11. The CDR3, as DNA: TGTGCCAGCAGTGCGCCCGGGGGAGGGGATTACGAGCAGTACTTC. Protein: CASSAPGGGDYEQYF.

The chain links TRBV29-1 to TRBJ1-1; 7 nucleotides line up with TRBD1. Germline V gives CDR1 SQVTM, CDR2 ANQGSEA. This CDR3 has 13 amino acids. V lost 8 bases and J lost 1; bases outside the gene matches: 7. For the CDR3, the DNA is TGCAGCCACCGGGACAGACCGAACACTGAAGCTTTCTTT. Translation gives CSHRDRPNTEAFF.

This clone was observed a few times. The genes are TRBV15 and TRBJ1-5, with 7 positions matching TRBD1. Unmatched junction bases numbered 4, after V lost 3 bases and J lost 2 bases. The CDR3 is 15 amino acids. Germline V gene data show CDR1 as LNHNV and CDR2 as YYDKDF (reference sequence). CDR3 region: CATSSDREGNQPQHF. The CDR3 DNA is TGTGCCACCAGCAGCGACAGGGAGGGCAATCAGCCCCAGCATTTT.

The genes are TRBV4-2 and TRBJ2-1, with TRBD2 matching 9 bases. Germline V CDR1 and CDR2: LGHNA, YNFKEQ. After removal of 4 bases from V and 6 bases from J, the junction contained 13 bases not matched to a gene. This CDR3 contains 17 residues. The CDR3 sequence: CASSPAVGREGLNEQFF. CDR3 nucleotide sequence: TGTGCCAGCAGCCCGGCGGTTGGGCGGGAGGGCCTCAATGAGCAGTTCTTC.

The chain has TRBV10-3 and TRBJ2-7, with TRBD1 as a possible D gene (7 bases). The CDR3 sequence is 13 residues long. In germline, CDR1 is ENHRY, CDR2 SYGVKD. Deletions cut 3 bases from V and 6 bases from J, with 12 bases between. CDR3 loop: CAISDQGGGEQYF. Written as DNA, the CDR3 is TGTGCCATCAGTGATCAGGGGGGTGGCGAGCAGTACTTC.

The chain joins TRBV7-9 to TRBJ2-3; 11 bases agree with TRBD2. Trimming at V came to 3 bases and at J to 1 base, leaving 6 bases not matched to a gene. Germline CDR1 and CDR2: SEHNR and FQNEAQ (reference sequence). The CDR3 spans 17 residues. The CDR3 loop reads CASSFGLAGGGTDTQYF. CDR3 DNA sequence: TGTGCCAGCAGCTTTGGGCTAGCGGGAGGAGGCACAGATACGCAGTATTTT.

The gene calls are TRBV19 and TRBJ2-1, with D maybe TRBD2 (7 bases). The CDR3 is 18 amino acids. V was clipped by 5 bases and J by 9 bases, with 29 bases between them. In germline, CDR1 is LNHDA, CDR2 SQIVND (reference sequence). The CDR3 reads CASSSQRGGETTQVEQFF. CDR3 bases: TGTGCCAGTAGTTCACAACGAGGGGGGGAGACTACCCAAGTTGAGCAGTTCTTC.

This chain uses TRBV5-6 with TRBJ2-1, with TRBD2 as a possible D gene (6 bases). V gave up 0 bases and J gave up 0 bases, with 10 bases separating them. This CDR3 comprises 16 residues. The germline V gene encodes CDR1 SGHDT and CDR2 YYEEEE. CDR3: CASSLVEGSSYNEQFF. As DNA, the CDR3 is TGTGCCAGCAGCTTGGTGGAGGGTAGCTCCTACAATGAGCAGTTCTTC. Drawing the rest from reference TRBV5-6 and TRBJ2-1, the complete variable domain is DAGVTQSPTHLIKTRGQQVTLRCSPKSGHDTVSWYQQALGQGPQFIFQYYEEEERQRGNFPDRFSGHQFPNYSSELNVNALLLGDSALYLCASSLVEGSSYNEQFFGPGTRLTVL.

V usage is TRBV7-2 and J usage is TRBJ2-5; TRBD2 is a possible D gene (6 bases). Germline lookup yields CDR1 SGHTA and CDR2 FQGNSA. Trimming pared 1 base from V and 5 bases from J, leaving 14 bases between. This CDR3 is 15 amino acids long. CDR3 nucleotide sequence: TGTGCCAGCAGCTTAGTGGCCTCCCGGGAGGAGACCCAGTACTTC. This sequence encodes CASSLVASREETQYF.

This clone was seen a single time. The chain joins TRBV28 to TRBJ1-4; 9 bases are a match to TRBD1. The length of the CDR3 is 15 residues. CDR1 is MDHEN, CDR2 SYDVKM, per germline. Trimming at V came to 6 bases and at J to 3 bases, leaving 5 bases not matched to a gene. The CDR3 DNA follows: TGTGCCAGCAGCGGGACAGGGCTCTCTAATGAAAAACTGTTTTTT. Its translation: CASSGTGLSNEKLFF.

The chain joins TRBV29-1 to TRBJ2-2; TRBD2 might be the D (6 bases). CDR3 length equals 13 residues. V was shortened by 3 bases and J by 2 bases, with 7 bases between the two germline ends. Germline V gene data show CDR1 as SQVTM and CDR2 as ANQGSEA. Here the CDR3 reads CSVDGTNTGELFF. CDR3 coding DNA: TGCAGCGTTGATGGGACTAACACCGGGGAGCTGTTTTTT.

The rearrangement uses TRBV7-6 and TRBJ2-7; 9 bases map to TRBD1. The germline V gene encodes CDR1 SGHVS and CDR2 FNYEAQ. The CDR3 is 16 amino acids. J was trimmed by 3 bases and V by 7 bases; bases with no gene match: 13. CDR3 residues: CASTSAQGACNYEQYF. CDR3 coding DNA: TGTGCCAGCACCAGCGCACAGGGGGCGTGCAACTACGAGCAGTACTTC.

The sample holds a few counts of this clone. The chain carries TRBV30 and TRBJ1-5; D is undetermined. The germline V gene encodes CDR1 GTSNPN and CDR2 SVGIG (reference sequence). V was shortened by 3 bases and J by 5 bases, with 14 bases between the two germline ends. This CDR3 spans 14 amino acids. The CDR3: CAWSVGGSDQPQHF. The CDR3 region has the DNA TGTGCCTGGAGCGTGGGAGGGTCGGATCAGCCCCAGCATTTT.

The J gene is TRBJ1-2, the V gene TRBV6-5; TRBD1 might be the D (5 bases). Germline CDR1 and CDR2: MNHEY and SVGAGI. The V end lost 0 bases, the J end lost 5 bases, and 13 bases lay between the germline ends. The CDR3 totals 15 residues. The CDR3 is CASSYSGPGGYGYTF. The CDR3 region has the DNA TGTGCCAGCAGTTACTCGGGACCGGGGGGGTATGGCTACACCTTC.

This clone appeared once. The chain has TRBV27 and TRBJ2-7, with 9 nucleotides matching TRBD1. CDR1 MNHEY and CDR2 SMNVEV come from the germline V gene (reference sequence). V gave up 2 bases and J gave up 4 bases; unmatched junction bases: 6. The CDR3 has 15 amino acids. The CDR3 DNA follows: TGTGCCAGCAGTTTACGCGTGGACAGGGGTTACGAGCAGTACTTC. Encoded protein: CASSLRVDRGYEQYF.

This clone was observed a handful of times. V and J are TRBV6-1 and TRBJ2-7, with TRBD2 identical over 7 bases. The V gene end was trimmed by 4 bases and the J gene end by 0 bases; junction bases not matched to a gene: 6. The germline V gene has CDR1 MNHNS and CDR2 SASEGT. The CDR3 loop spans 15 amino acids. The CDR3 DNA reads TGTGCCAGCAGTGGTAGTTCGGGGGGCTCCTACGAGCAGTACTTC. It translates to CASSGSSGGSYEQYF.

This clone was observed a single time. The rearrangement uses TRBV4-3 and TRBJ2-7; D is possibly TRBD2 (6 bases). V was cut by 0 bases and J by 0 bases, with 9 bases left in between. The CDR3 has 15 residues. From germline, CDR1 is LGHNA and CDR2 YSLEER. The CDR3 DNA is TGCGCCAGCAGCCAAGATGGGGGGACCTCCTACGAGCAGTACTTC. Translated: CASSQDGGTSYEQYF.

The CDR3 here is CASSPNGGSYEQYF. The CDR3 DNA reads TGTGCCAGCAGCCCAAACGGCGGGAGCTACGAGCAGTACTTC. This rearrangement joins TRBV7-3 to TRBJ2-7, with 7 bases aligning to TRBD2. Germline V gene data show CDR1 as SGHTA and CDR2 as FQGTGA. V was pared by 5 bases and J by 3 bases, with 7 bases of the junction left unmatched. CDR3 length equals 14 residues.

CDR3 sequence: CASSPGTGLYEQYF. For the CDR3, the DNA is TGTGCCAGCAGTCCGGGGACAGGGTTGTACGAGCAGTACTTC. This chain uses TRBV27 with TRBJ2-7, with 9 nucleotides matching TRBD1. V shed 5 bases, J shed 4 bases, and the junction held 6 bases outside the gene matches. This CDR3 has 14 amino acids. Germline CDR1 and CDR2: MNHEY and SMNVEV (reference sequence).

This chain links TRBV5-1 with TRBJ2-1, with 11 bases matching TRBD2. V lost 7 bases, J lost 3 bases, and 6 bases stayed unmatched. This CDR3 has 15 amino acids. Germline V CDR1 and CDR2: SGHRS, YFSETQ. As DNA, the CDR3 is TGCGCCAGCCTCAGTACTAGCGGGAGCTACAATGAGCAGTTCTTC. Its translation: CASLSTSGSYNEQFF.

The chain uses TRBV30 and TRBJ1-4; 7 positions agree with TRBD1. J was trimmed by 14 bases and V by 1 base; bases with no gene match: 7. Germline CDR1 is GTSNPN and CDR2 is SVGIG (reference sequence). This CDR3 comprises 12 residues. Here the CDR3 DNA reads TGTGCCTGGAGTGAAGAGGGGGCCAGTCTGTTTTTT. Translating gives CAWSEEGASLFF. The variable domain in full, with the rest retrieved from reference TRBV30 and TRBJ1-4, is SQTIHQWPATLVQPVGSPLSLECTVEGTSNPNLYWYRQAAGRGLQLLFYSVGIGQISSEVPQNLSASRPQDRQFILSSKKLLLSDSGFYLCAWSEEGASLFFGSGTQLSVL.

The chain carries TRBV7-2 and TRBJ2-7; 7 nucleotides line up with TRBD1. The CDR3 loop spans 15 amino acids. V lost 5 bases and J lost 2; bases outside the gene matches: 9. Germline V gives CDR1 SGHTA, CDR2 FQGNSA. The CDR3 nucleotides read TGTGCCAGCAGCGTAACTCCGGGACAGACCTACGAGCAGTACTTC. Amino acid sequence: CASSVTPGQTYEQYF.

This chain connects TRBV27 to TRBJ2-1, with TRBD1 matching over 8 bases. There are 13 residues in the CDR3. Germline V lookup: CDR1 MNHEY, CDR2 SMNVEV (reference sequence). Trimming took 8 bases from V and 5 from J; bases not matched to a gene: 5. The CDR3 bases are TGTGCCAGCGGGCAGGGGGCTAACAATGAGCAGTTCTTC. This encodes CASGQGANNEQFF.